The 6 T cell receptor beta chains reported below all come from one sample, sequenced in a study of patients and donors after allogeneic stem cell transplantation. One entry per CDR3 protein, called by TCRdb with MiXCR from the RT-PCR reads. The data contain 190,000 or so distinct CDR3 sequences, around 40% of them singletons. Material for sequencing was blood, either unsorted or a sorted T cell fraction (not recorded which). The receptors were gathered from a human donor who was either an allogeneic HSCT recipient or a stem cell or donor lymphocyte infusion donor (not recorded which). It is not recorded whose cells these are; they may come from a transplant donor.

The chain uses TRBV12-3 or TRBV12-4 and TRBJ2-7; D is possibly TRBD1 (6 bases). The CDR3 totals 13 residues. V lost 6 bases and J 4 bases, leaving 13 bases between the germline ends. In DNA form, the CDR3 reads TGTGCCAGCAGCTTTTTGGGGGCTTACGAGCAGTACTTC. It encodes CASSFLGAYEQYF.

This clonotype was counted between two and nine times. This chain connects TRBV20-1 to TRBJ1-5; a weak D match, TRBD1 (5 bases). The germline V and J ends were trimmed by 5 bases and 3 bases, with 11 bases remaining between them. Looked up from germline, CDR1 is DFQATT and CDR2 is SNEGSKA (reference sequence). This CDR3 contains 13 residues. The CDR3 loop is CSALRGNNQPQHF. The CDR3 DNA follows: TGCAGTGCTCTTAGGGGAAACAATCAGCCCCAGCATTTT.

V is TRBV10-3 and J is TRBJ2-7; no clear D. The CDR3 extends over 14 amino acids. The germline gives CDR1 ENHRY, CDR2 SYGVKD. Trimming shortened V by 4 bases and J by 9 bases, and 19 bases separated the two germline ends. Here the CDR3 reads CAISGVMSGVRQYF. CDR3 nucleotides: TGTGCCATCAGTGGGGTCATGAGTGGGGTCAGGCAGTACTTC.

In its sample, this clonotype was seen a few times. J is TRBJ1-6 and V is TRBV28; 9 bases fit TRBD1. This CDR3 has 14 amino acids. V shed 10 bases and J 6 bases; nucleotides not matched to a gene: 7. Germline V gene lookup returns CDR1 MDHEN and CDR2 SYDVKM. The CDR3 region has the DNA TGTGCCATCAAACAGGGGGCAGGTAATTCACCCCTCCACTTT. As protein: CAIKQGAGNSPLHF.

The genes are TRBV28 and TRBJ2-4, with unresolved D. Trimming took 6 bases from V and 2 from J, leaving 14 bases between them. In germline, CDR1 is MDHEN, CDR2 SYDVKM. This CDR3 has 15 amino acids. The CDR3 region is CASSLNRAPKNIQYF. The CDR3 DNA reads TGTGCCAGCAGCTTAAACAGAGCCCCCAAAAACATTCAGTACTTC.

J is TRBJ1-2 and V is TRBV5-1; D remains ambiguous. The CDR3 is 12 amino acids. Trimming stripped 5 bases from V and 8 bases from J, with 13 bases between. Germline V gives CDR1 SGHRS, CDR2 YFSETQ. CDR3 bases: TGCGCCAGCAGAGAAAGAAGTGCGGGCTACACCTTC. Translating it yields CASRERSAGYTF. Complete variable domain (other parts from reference TRBV5-1 and TRBJ1-2): KAGVTQTPRYLIKTRGQQVTLSCSPISGHRSVSWYQQTPGQGLQFLFEYFSETQRNKGNFPGRFSGRQFSNSRSEMNVSTLELGDSALYLCASRERSAGYTFGSGTRLTVV.